This TCR beta chain derives from a study of regulatory T cells in long-lasting Graves disease. Germline CDR1 LNHDA, CDR2 SQIVND (reference sequence). V lost 3 bases and J lost 4, with 13 bases in between. This CDR3 is 15 amino acids long. This clonotype has a count of ten or more. Its antigen is undetermined. This sample's time point: newly diagnosed GD, antithyroid drugs for less than 3 months. Making the TCR library involved RNA that had been extracted from PBMCs. Graves' disease diagnosis was established per American Thyroid Association guidelines. Through Arm-PCR of CDR3 regions and iRepertoire HTBI primers, TCR beta libraries were built. Each CDR3 protein gets one entry after TCRdb re-called the multiplex PCR reads with MiXCR. The repertoire holds roughly 520,000 distinct CDR3 sequences, 12% seen once, with around 9.3% in the top ten. Study-wide points: Preferential use of TRBV28, TRBJ1-2 and TRBJ2-5 was seen in persistent disease.

These records were also assigned to another study, of T cells in Graves' hyperthyroidism and ophthalmopathy. This second study notes: A lack of ophthalmopathy progression within 18 months defined stable Graves' hyperthyroidism.

V and J are TRBV19 and TRBJ2-1; no clear D. The specimen comprised peripheral blood mononuclear cells (PBMCs), sampled at new diagnosis, from a patient treated with antithyroid drugs. The TCR originated in a woman in her twenties or thirties with Graves disease. The CDR3 DNA is TGTGCCAGTAGTATCCAGGCCGTGGGGTACAATGAGCAGTTCTTC. This sequence encodes CASSIQAVGYNEQFF.